This T cell receptor beta chain was recorded in a study of blood T cells in healthy people across ages. Study-wide points: Naive CD4+ cells and diversity were both higher in long-lived donors than in aged donors. Per million T cells, TCR beta diversity dropped roughly linearly as age increased.

The donors, all healthy, were Caucasians living in Russia, aged roughly 6 to 90. Together with a sample-barcoded 5' primer, a J-beta primer mix was included in a second PCR lasting roughly 6 to 12 cycles. Each CDR3 protein is one row after TCRdb ran MiXCR on the 5' RACE reads. Counted here are fewer than 900,000 distinct CDR3 sequences, 40% to 45% occurring once; the ten biggest clones make up under 25%. This CDR3 is 17 amino acids long. The ends lost 3 bases at V and 5 bases at J; junction bases unmatched: 8. Germline lookup yields CDR1 LGHNA and CDR2 YNFKEQ. Ten or more counts support this clonotype. Its antigen is undetermined.

The rearrangement uses TRBV4-2 and TRBJ2-3, with 13 bases fitting TRBD2. What was sequenced was blood. The clonotype comes from a woman in her fifties or sixties in good health. The CDR3 coding sequence is TGTGCCAGCAGCCAGGAAAGACTAGCGGGGGGCGGAGATACGCAGTATTTT. Translation gives CASSQERLAGGGDTQYF.